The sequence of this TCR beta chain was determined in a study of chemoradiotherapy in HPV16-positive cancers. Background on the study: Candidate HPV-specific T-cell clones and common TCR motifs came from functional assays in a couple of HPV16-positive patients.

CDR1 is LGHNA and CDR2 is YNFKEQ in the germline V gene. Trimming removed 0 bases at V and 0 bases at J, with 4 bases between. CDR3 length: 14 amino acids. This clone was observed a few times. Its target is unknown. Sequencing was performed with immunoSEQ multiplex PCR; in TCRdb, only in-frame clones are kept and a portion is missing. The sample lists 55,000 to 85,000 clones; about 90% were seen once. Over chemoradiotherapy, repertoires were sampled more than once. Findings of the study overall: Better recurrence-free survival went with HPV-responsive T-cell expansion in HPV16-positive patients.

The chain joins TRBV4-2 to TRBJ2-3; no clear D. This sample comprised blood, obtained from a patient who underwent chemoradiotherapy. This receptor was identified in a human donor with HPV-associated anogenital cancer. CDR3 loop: CASSQDGSTDTQYF. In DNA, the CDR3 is TGTGCCAGCAGCCAAGACGGAAGCACAGATACGCAGTATTTT.